This T cell receptor beta chain is drawn from a study of blood T cells in healthy people across ages (dated by TCRdb to about 2015). In the study overall: Template switching captured roughly one uniquely barcoded TCR beta cDNA molecule per two T cells in model experiments. Using deep sequencing normalized with unique cDNA molecular identifiers, the study measured how TCR beta repertoire diversity changes with age. Four age groups were formed from the donors: young (average approximately 15 years), middle-aged (around 37), aged (about 62) and long-lived (about 80). To avoid experimental bias, donors of different ages were spread randomly across the sequencing lanes. Using the same blood draw, the study looked at two additional independent replicas of 1 million unique cDNA reads for two donors, one aged 18 to 30 and the other aged 80 or older.

V is pruned by 3 bases and J by 1 base, leaving 8 bases of the junction without a gene match. CDR1 and CDR2, looked up from the germline V gene, are SGHRS and YFSETQ. The CDR3, cysteine through phenylalanine, is 16 amino acids long. Solely the CDR3 DNA is kept, with 48 bases framed from the first base. Systemically healthy Caucasian individuals from Russia, about 38 in total and aged about 6 to 90 years, were included as donors. Each donor gave ten milliliters of peripheral blood, collected into EDTA-treated Vacutainer tubes. PBMCs were isolated by Ficoll-Paque density-gradient centrifugation, with at least 6 million obtained per sample. Total RNA, at least 5.5 micrograms per sample, was extracted from PBMCs with Trizol reagent. Naive CD45RAhigh/CD27high T cell percentages were measured by flow cytometry on a PBMC aliquot from every donor. General conclusions and limits of the study: Compared with the aged group, the long-lived group had more naive CD4+ T cells, fewer expanded clones and increased TCR diversity, a pattern suggesting age selection. Conclusive comparison of naive and antigen-experienced compartments was prevented by the profiling of bulk unsorted PBMCs. Observed TCR beta diversity per million T cells fell roughly linearly with age, and a significant reduction was already apparent by age approximately 41. There was a strong correlation between observed TCR beta diversity and the percentage of naive T cells measured by flow cytometry. Because the CMV infection status of the donors was unknown, age-related changes in expanded clonotypes may potentially have been confounded. Estimates of total diversity from one million sequenced T cells were regarded as lower bounds and underestimates.

The receptor library was made with 5' RACE. The sequencing machine was an Illumina HiSeq 2500. A second PCR of about 6 to 11 cycles was performed with a sample-barcoded 5' primer and a J-beta primer mix. A template-switch 5' adaptor carrying 12 random nucleotides introduced a unique molecular identifier onto each TCR beta cDNA molecule. Each sample yielded at least 2.5 million CDR3-containing paired-end reads. First-strand cDNA synthesis was performed from all RNA using the Mint cDNA synthesis kit, with priming by a TRBC-specific oligonucleotide. Following uracil-DNA glycosylase treatment, all cDNA underwent a first 18-cycle PCR with the universal primers M1SS and BC2_uni_R. The published analysis was carried out like this. Normalization of each sample was performed by random selection of 1 million high-quality reads, each carrying a distinct molecular identifier. Instead of being binned into consensus sequences, reads with shared molecular identifiers were discarded. MiTCR, with a Q25 quality threshold and the strictest error-elimination algorithm, was used for CDR3 identification, clonotype clustering and error correction. A nonparametric unseen species model with Euler transformation was used to estimate a lower bound on total TCR beta diversity. TCRdb cleaned the public reads at Q25 with fastp, built clones with MiXCR and kept in-frame beta chains. Rows are combined by CDR3 protein, so each entry shows the most common genes and DNA. TCRdb's processing, not the authors' own work, is the source of the V and J calls. This sample has about 1.7 million distinct CDR3 sequences in its table, and approximately 30% of those were observed once. The ten largest clonotypes hold roughly 8% of the sample.

Points on this clonotype: Its recognized antigen is unknown. Base qualities are not at hand, and no much larger clone is one base apart.

Recombination linked TRBV5-1 to TRBJ2-5; the central 8 bases match TRBD2. The specimen sequenced was blood. This TCR derives from a woman in her thirties in good health. Here is the DNA: TGCGCCAGCAGCTCCGGGACTAGGGATTTCCAAGAGACCCAGTACTTC. Its amino acids are CASSSGTRDFQETQYF.